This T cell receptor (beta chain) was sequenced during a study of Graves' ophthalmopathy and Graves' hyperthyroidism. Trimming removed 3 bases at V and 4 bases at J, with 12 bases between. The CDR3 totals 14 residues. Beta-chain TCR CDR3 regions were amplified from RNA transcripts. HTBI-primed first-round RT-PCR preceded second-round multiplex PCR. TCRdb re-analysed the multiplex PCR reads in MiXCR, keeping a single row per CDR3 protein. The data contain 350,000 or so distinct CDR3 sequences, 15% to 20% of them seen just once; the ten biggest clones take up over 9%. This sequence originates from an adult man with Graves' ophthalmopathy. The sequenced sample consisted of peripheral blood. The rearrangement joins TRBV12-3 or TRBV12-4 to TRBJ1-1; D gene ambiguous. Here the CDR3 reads CASSFSTVRTEAFF. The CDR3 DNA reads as TGTGCCAGCAGTTTTTCAACCGTCCGCACTGAAGCTTTCTTT.